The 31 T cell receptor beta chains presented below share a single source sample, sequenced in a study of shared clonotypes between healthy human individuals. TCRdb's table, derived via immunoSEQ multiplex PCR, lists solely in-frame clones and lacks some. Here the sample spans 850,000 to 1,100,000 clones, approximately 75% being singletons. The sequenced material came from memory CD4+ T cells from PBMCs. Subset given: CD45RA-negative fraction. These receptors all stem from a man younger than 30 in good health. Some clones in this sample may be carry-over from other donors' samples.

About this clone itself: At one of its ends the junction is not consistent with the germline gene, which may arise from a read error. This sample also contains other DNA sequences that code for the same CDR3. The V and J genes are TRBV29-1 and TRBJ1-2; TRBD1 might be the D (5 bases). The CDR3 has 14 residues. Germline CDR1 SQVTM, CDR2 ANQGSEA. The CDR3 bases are TGCAGCGTGCCAAGAGGGGAATCTAACTACGGCTACACCTTC. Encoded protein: CSVPRGESNYGYTF.

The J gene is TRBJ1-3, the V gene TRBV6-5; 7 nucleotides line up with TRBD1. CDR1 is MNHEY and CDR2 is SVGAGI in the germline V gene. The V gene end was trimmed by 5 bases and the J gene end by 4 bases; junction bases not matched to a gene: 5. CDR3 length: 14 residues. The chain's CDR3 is CASSRQGRGNTIYF. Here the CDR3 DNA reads TGTGCCAGCAGTAGACAGGGAAGGGGAAACACCATATATTTT.

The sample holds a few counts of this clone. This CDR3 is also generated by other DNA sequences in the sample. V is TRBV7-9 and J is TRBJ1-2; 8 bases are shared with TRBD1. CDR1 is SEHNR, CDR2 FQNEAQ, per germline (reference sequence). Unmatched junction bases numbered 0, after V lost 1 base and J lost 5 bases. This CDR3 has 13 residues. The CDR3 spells CASSLGTGYGYTF. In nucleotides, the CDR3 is TGTGCCAGCAGCTTAGGGACAGGGTATGGCTACACCTTC.

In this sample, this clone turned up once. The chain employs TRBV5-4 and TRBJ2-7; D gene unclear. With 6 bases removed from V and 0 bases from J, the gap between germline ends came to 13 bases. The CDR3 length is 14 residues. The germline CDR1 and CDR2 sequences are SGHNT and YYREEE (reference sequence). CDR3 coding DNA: TGTGCCAGCATTGGGTCGAGGAGCTCCTACGAGCAGTACTTC. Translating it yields CASIGSRSSYEQYF.

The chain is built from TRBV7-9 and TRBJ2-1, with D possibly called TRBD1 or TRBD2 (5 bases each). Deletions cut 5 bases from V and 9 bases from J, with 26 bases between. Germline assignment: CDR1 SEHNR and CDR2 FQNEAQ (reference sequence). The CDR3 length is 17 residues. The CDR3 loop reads CASSAISGTFSRGEQFF. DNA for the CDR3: TGTGCCAGCAGCGCAATTTCCGGGACCTTTTCTCGGGGTGAGCAGTTCTTC.

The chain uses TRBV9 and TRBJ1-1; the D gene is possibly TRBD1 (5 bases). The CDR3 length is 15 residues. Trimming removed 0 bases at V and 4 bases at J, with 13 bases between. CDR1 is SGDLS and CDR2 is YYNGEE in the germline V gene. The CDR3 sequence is CASSVAPGGSTEAFF. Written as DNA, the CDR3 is TGTGCCAGCAGCGTAGCCCCCGGGGGGTCCACTGAAGCTTTCTTT.

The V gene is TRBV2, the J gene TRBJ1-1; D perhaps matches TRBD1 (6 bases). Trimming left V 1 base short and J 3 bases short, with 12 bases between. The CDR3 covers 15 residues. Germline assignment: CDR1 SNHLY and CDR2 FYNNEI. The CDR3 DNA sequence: TGTGCCAGCAGTGAAGAGGGGGTTGAATACACTGAAGCTTTCTTT. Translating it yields CASSEEGVEYTEAFF.

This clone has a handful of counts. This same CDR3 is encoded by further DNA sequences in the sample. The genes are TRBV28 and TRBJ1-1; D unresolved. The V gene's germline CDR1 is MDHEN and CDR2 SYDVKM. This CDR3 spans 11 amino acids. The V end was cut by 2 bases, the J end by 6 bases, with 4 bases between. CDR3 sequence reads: CASSLRAEAFF. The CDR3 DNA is TGTGCCAGCAGTTTAAGAGCTGAAGCTTTCTTT.

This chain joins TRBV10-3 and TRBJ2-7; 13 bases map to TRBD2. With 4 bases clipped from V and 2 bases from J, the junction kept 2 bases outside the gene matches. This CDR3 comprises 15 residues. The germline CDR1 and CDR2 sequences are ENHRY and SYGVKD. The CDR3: CAISGGTSGAYEQYF. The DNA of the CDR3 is TGTGCCATCAGTGGTGGGACTAGCGGGGCCTACGAGCAGTACTTC.

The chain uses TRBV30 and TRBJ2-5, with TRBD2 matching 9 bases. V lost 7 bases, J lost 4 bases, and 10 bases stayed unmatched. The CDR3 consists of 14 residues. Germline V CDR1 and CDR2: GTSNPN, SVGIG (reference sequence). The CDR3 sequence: CASSGPAGGETQYF. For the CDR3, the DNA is TGTGCCTCCAGTGGCCCAGCGGGAGGAGAGACCCAGTACTTC.

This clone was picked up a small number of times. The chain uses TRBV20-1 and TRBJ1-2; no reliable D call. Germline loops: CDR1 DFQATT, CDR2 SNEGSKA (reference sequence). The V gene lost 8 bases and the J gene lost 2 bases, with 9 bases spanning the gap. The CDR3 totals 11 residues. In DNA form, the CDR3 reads TGCAGTTTGTGGGGAAACTATGGCTACACCTTC. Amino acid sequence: CSLWGNYGYTF.

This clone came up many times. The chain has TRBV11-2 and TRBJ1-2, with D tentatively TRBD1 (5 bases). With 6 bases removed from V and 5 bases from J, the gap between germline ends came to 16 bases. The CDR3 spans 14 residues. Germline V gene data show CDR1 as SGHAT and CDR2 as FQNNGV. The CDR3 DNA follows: TGTGCCAGCAGTCTTGGGACGGCCGGGTATGGCTACACCTTC. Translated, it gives CASSLGTAGYGYTF.

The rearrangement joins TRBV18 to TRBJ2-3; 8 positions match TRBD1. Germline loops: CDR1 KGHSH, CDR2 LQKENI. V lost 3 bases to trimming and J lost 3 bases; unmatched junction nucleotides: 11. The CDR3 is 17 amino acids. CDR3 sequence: CASSPTGQERRTDTQYF. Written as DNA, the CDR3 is TGTGCCAGCTCACCTACGGGACAGGAGAGAAGGACAGATACGCAGTATTTT. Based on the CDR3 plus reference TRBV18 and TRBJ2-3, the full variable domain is NAGVMQNPRHLVRRRGQEARLRCSPMKGHSHVYWYRQLPEEGLKFMVYLQKENIIDESGMPKERFSAEFPKEGPSILRIQQVVRGDSAAYFCASSPTGQERRTDTQYFGPGTRLTVL.

The CDR3 is CASSLFAGGYEQYF. DNA of the CDR3: TGTGCCAGCAGCTTGTTTGCGGGAGGATACGAGCAGTACTTC. The rearrangement uses TRBV5-8 and TRBJ2-7, with 8 bases fitting TRBD2. CDR3 length: 14 amino acids. The V segment lost 1 base and the J segment 4 bases; nucleotides outside the gene matches: 4. CDR1 is SGHTS, CDR2 YDEGEE, per germline.

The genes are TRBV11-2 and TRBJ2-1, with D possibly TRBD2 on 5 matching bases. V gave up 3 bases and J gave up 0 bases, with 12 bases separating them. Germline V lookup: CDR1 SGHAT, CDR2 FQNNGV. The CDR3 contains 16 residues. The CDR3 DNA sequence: TGTGCCAGCAGCTTCCTCTCGGGAAGCTCCTACAATGAGCAGTTCTTC. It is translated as CASSFLSGSSYNEQFF.

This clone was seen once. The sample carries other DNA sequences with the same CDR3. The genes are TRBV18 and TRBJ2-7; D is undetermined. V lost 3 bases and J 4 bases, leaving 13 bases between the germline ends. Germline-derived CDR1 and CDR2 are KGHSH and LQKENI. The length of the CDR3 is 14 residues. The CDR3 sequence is CASSPPGRPYEQYF. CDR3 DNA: TGTGCCAGCTCACCTCCGGGTCGGCCTTACGAGCAGTACTTC.

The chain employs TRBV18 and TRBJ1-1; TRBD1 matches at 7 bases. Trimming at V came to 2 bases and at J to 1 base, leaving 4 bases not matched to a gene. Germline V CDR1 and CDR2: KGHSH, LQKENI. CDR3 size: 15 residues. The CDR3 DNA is TGTGCCAGCTCACCAAACAGGGGAACGAACACTGAAGCTTTCTTT. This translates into CASSPNRGTNTEAFF.

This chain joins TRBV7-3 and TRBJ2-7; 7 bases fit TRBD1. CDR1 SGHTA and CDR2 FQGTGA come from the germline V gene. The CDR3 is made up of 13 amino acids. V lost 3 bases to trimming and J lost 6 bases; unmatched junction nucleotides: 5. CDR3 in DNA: TGTGCCAGCAGCTTGGACAGGTCGGGCGAGCAGTACTTC. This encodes CASSLDRSGEQYF.

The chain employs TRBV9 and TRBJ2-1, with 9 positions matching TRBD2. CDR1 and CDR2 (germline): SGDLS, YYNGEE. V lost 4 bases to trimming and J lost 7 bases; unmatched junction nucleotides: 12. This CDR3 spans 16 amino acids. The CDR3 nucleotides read TGTGCCAGCAGCATTCGGGCCGGGACTAGCTGGAATGAGCAGTTCTTC. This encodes CASSIRAGTSWNEQFF.

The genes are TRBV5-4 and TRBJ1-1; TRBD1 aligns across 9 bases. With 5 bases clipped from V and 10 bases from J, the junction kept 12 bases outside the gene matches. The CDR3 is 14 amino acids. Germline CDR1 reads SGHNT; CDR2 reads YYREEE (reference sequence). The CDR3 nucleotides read TGTGCCAGCAGGTCGGCTAGGGACAGGGAAGGAGCTTTCTTT. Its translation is CASRSARDREGAFF.

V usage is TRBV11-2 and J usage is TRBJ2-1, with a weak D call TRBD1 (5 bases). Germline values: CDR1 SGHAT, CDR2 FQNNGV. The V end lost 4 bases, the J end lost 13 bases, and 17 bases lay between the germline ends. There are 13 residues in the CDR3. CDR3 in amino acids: CASSSYQGVGQFF. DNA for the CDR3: TGTGCCAGCAGCTCCTATCAGGGCGTTGGACAGTTCTTC.

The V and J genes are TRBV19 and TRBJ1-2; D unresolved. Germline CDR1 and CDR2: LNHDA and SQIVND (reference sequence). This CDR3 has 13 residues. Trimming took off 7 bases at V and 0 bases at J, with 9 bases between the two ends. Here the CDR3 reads CASTPTPNYGYTF. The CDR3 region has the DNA TGTGCCAGTACGCCGACACCTAACTATGGCTACACCTTC.

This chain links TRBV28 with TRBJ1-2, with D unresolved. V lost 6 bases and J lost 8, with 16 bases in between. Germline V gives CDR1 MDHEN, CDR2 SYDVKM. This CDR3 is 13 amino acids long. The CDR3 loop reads CASSPYSRRGYTF. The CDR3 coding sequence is TGTGCCAGCAGCCCTTACTCCCGGCGGGGCTACACCTTC.

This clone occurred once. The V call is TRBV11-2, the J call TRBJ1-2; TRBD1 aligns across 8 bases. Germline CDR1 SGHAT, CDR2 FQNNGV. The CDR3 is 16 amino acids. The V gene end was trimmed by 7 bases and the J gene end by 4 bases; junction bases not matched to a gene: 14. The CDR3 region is CASTEWGQEVLYGYTF. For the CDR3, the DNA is TGTGCCAGCACAGAATGGGGACAGGAGGTACTCTATGGCTACACCTTC. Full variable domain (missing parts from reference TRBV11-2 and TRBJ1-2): EAGVAQSPRYKIIEKRQSVAFWCNPISGHATLYWYQQILGQGPKLLIQFQNNGVVDDSQLPKDRFSAERLKGVDSTLKIQPAKLEDSAVYLCASTEWGQEVLYGYTFGSGTRLTVV.

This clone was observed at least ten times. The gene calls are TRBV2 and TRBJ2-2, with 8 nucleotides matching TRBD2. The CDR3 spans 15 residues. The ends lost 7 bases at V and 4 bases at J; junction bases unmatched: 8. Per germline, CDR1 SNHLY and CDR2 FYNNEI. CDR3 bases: TGTGCCAGCATAGGGGGGACTAGAAGCACCGGGGAGCTGTTTTTT. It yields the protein CASIGGTRSTGELFF.

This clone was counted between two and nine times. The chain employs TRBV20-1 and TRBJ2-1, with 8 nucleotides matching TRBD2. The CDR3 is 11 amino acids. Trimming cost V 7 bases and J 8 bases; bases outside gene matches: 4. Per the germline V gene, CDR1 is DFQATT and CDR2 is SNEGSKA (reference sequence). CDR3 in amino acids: CSVLRGDEQFF. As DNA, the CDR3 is TGCAGTGTTCTGCGGGGGGATGAGCAGTTCTTC.

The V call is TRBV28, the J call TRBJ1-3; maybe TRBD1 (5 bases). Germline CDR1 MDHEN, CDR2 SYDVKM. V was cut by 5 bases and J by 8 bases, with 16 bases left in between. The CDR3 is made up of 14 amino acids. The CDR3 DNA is TGTGCCAGCAGTCGACCATGGGGGACGGACACCATATATTTT. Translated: CASSRPWGTDTIYF.

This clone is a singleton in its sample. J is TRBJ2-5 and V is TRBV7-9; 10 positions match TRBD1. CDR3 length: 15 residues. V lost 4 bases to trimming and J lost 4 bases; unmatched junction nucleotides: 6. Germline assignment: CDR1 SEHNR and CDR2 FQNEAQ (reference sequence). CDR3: CASSSWTGGGETQYF. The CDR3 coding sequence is TGTGCCAGCAGCTCTTGGACAGGGGGAGGAGAGACCCAGTACTTC.

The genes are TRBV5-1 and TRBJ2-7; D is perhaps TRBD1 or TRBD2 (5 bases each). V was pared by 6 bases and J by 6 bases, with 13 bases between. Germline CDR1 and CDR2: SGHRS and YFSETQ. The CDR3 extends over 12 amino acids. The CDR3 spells CASISNGGEQYF. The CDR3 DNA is TGCGCCAGCATCTCAAATGGGGGCGAGCAGTACTTC.

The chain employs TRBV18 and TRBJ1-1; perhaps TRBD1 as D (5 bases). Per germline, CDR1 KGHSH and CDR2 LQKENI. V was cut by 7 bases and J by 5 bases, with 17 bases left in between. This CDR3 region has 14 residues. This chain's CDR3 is CASLAPGGRTEAFF. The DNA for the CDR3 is TGTGCCAGCTTGGCCCCGGGGGGGAGGACTGAAGCTTTCTTT.

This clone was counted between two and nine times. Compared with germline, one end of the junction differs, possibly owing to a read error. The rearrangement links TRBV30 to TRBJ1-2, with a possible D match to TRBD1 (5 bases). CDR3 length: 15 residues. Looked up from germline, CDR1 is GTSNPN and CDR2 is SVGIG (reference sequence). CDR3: CARSRDSRFQSGYTF. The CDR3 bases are TGTGCCCGGAGTAGAGACAGCCGCTTTCAATCTGGCTACACCTTC.